Listed below are T cell receptor beta chains from one sample, sequenced in a study of metastatic and nonmetastatic thyroid tumors. TCRdb used MiXCR to call clones anew from the PCR reads. Altogether roughly 7,000 clones are present, approximately 40% being singletons, with the ten largest covering approximately 20%. Input material: tumor tissue. The source of these receptors is a female donor with papillary thyroid cancer or a benign thyroid nodule (not recorded which). Some clones in this sample may be carry-over from other donors' samples. Each CDR3 is given with its conserved first and last residue.

TRBJ2-3	TRBV6-6	CASSYGGGGLSTDTQYF
TRBJ2-7	TRBV7-9	CASSLESSEQYF
TRBJ2-6	TRBV6-2/TRBV6-3	CASTTGPGANVLTF
TRBJ1-6	TRBV28	CASIPSRGPLHF
TRBJ2-7	TRBV20-1	CSARRGYEQYF
TRBJ1-2	TRBV15	CATSRARADNYGYTF
TRBJ1-6	TRBV18	CASSPGRTNSPLHF
TRBJ2-7	TRBV9	CASSVDSTYEQYF
TRBJ2-1	TRBV7-9	CASSFSGGRANNNEQFF
TRBJ2-3	TRBV5-1	CASRQGPRQAQTSTDTQYF
TRBJ2-5	TRBV3-1	CASTIEETQYF
TRBJ1-4	TRBV4-1	CASSQVTGANEKLFF
TRBJ1-2	TRBV10-3	CAIAGEWSGYTF